Listed here are 22 T cell receptor beta chains from one sample, sequenced in a study of T cells in Graves' hyperthyroidism and ophthalmopathy. Amplification targeted TCR beta CDR3 regions from RNA transcripts. When the TCR CDR3 underwent first-round RT-PCR, the HTBI primer set was used. MiXCR, applied by TCRdb to the multiplex PCR reads, yields one record per CDR3 protein. The sample shows 300,000 to 450,000 distinct CDR3 sequences, 15% to 19% of them seen only once. The sample comprised blood. The receptors here all came from a woman aged 18 to 35 with Graves' hyperthyroidism that later progressed to Graves' ophthalmopathy.

This clonotype was observed a handful of times. The V call is TRBV14, the J call TRBJ2-1, with TRBD2 matching over 12 bases. V shed 4 bases, J shed 13 bases, and the junction held 11 bases outside the gene matches. The CDR3 sequence is 15 residues long. CDR1 is SGHDN and CDR2 is FVKESK in the germline V gene. DNA for the CDR3: TGTGCCAGCAGCCGGACTAGCGGGAACCCCGGTCGACAGTTCTTC. It translates to CASSRTSGNPGRQFF.

This clonotype was counted ten times or more. This sequence joins TRBV2 and TRBJ2-5; no clear D. Germline loops: CDR1 SNHLY, CDR2 FYNNEI. V lost 4 bases to trimming and J lost 2 bases, with 17 bases between them. This CDR3 spans 16 amino acids. CDR3 protein: CASSVEVGPIQETQYF. The DNA for the CDR3 is TGTGCCAGCAGTGTCGAAGTGGGCCCGATTCAAGAGACCCAGTACTTC.

This clonotype has a count of ten or more. The chain couples TRBV7-2 to TRBJ1-3, with 10 positions matching TRBD1. Trimming removed 1 base from V and 4 bases from J; junction bases left unmatched: 4. This CDR3 is built from 16 residues. The V gene's germline CDR1 is SGHTA and CDR2 FQGNSA. CDR3 in DNA: TGTGCCAGCAGCTTAGGAGGGACAGGGGTCGGAAACACCATATATTTT. As protein: CASSLGGTGVGNTIYF.

This clonotype was counted many times. The chain has TRBV7-2 and TRBJ2-7, with unresolved D. Germline V gene data show CDR1 as SGHTA and CDR2 as FQGNSA. This CDR3 region has 11 residues. With 1 base removed from V and 6 bases from J, the gap between germline ends came to 4 bases. The CDR3 sequence: CASSLVAEQYF. For the CDR3, the DNA is TGTGCCAGCAGCTTAGTGGCCGAGCAGTACTTC.

This chain joins TRBV28 and TRBJ2-3; D unclear. CDR1 and CDR2 (germline): MDHEN, SYDVKM. V was shortened by 2 bases and J by 6 bases, with 15 bases between the two germline ends. The CDR3 runs to 15 residues. The CDR3 region is CASSLVTARWDTQYF. Written as DNA, the CDR3 is TGTGCCAGCAGTTTAGTCACCGCCCGGTGGGATACGCAGTATTTT.

This chain uses TRBV28 with TRBJ2-2; D possibly uses TRBD1 or TRBD2 (5 bases each). This CDR3 is 20 amino acids long. CDR1 MDHEN and CDR2 SYDVKM come from the germline V gene. V was trimmed by 2 bases and J by 0 bases, leaving 22 bases between them. The CDR3 is CASSLAVLGVLRTNTGELFF. The CDR3 DNA sequence: TGTGCCAGCAGTTTAGCAGTTTTGGGGGTGCTGCGAACGAACACCGGGGAGCTGTTTTTT.

This clonotype was seen at least ten times. The chain employs TRBV6-2 or TRBV6-3 and TRBJ1-5, with D possibly matching TRBD1 (6 bases). Trimming left V 6 bases short and J 2 bases short, with 20 bases between. This CDR3 spans 17 amino acids. CDR1 is MNHEY and CDR2 is SVGEGT in the germline V gene. This chain's CDR3 is CASRTSDSPRGNQPQHF. For the CDR3, the DNA is TGTGCCAGCAGAACATCGGACAGCCCTCGGGGCAATCAGCCCCAGCATTTT.

Ten or more counts support this clonotype. This chain uses TRBV6-1 with TRBJ2-5; D is possibly TRBD2 (7 bases). Trimming left V 8 bases short and J 6 bases short, with 22 bases between. The germline V gene encodes CDR1 MNHNS and CDR2 SASEGT. This CDR3 has 15 residues. As DNA, the CDR3 is TGTGCCAGCCCGACGCCTGGGGGGGCATTAAAGACCCAGTACTTC. Translating it yields CASPTPGGALKTQYF.

CDR3 residues: CASSYVSNQPQHF. The DNA for the CDR3 is TGTGCCAGCAGTTACGTTAGCAATCAGCCCCAGCATTTT. The chain carries TRBV6-2 or TRBV6-3 and TRBJ1-5; D ambiguous. The V and J ends lost 2 bases and 0 bases respectively, with 2 bases between them. The germline gives CDR1 MNHEY, CDR2 SVGEGT. This CDR3 comprises 13 residues.

This clonotype occurred a few times. The chain recombines TRBV12-3 or TRBV12-4 with TRBJ2-7, with no clear D. The V gene lost 5 bases and the J gene lost 3 bases, with 11 bases spanning the gap. The CDR3 is 13 amino acids. The CDR3 here is CASSPAPFYEQYF. Written as DNA, the CDR3 is TGTGCCAGCAGTCCGGCCCCGTTCTACGAGCAGTACTTC.

The chain recombines TRBV27 with TRBJ2-7, with D maybe TRBD2 (6 bases). Per germline, CDR1 MNHEY and CDR2 SMNVEV (reference sequence). CDR3 length: 14 residues. V gave up 0 bases and J gave up 3 bases, with 9 bases separating them. The CDR3 protein is CASSLSGLHYEQYF. The DNA of the CDR3 is TGTGCCAGCAGTTTATCGGGACTCCACTACGAGCAGTACTTC.

This clonotype was counted once. Being one base from a much bigger clone, this may be a read error. The V gene is TRBV27, the J gene TRBJ1-4; the match to TRBD1 covers 10 bases. This CDR3 is 16 amino acids long. V gave up 5 bases and J gave up 8 bases; unmatched junction bases: 11. In germline, CDR1 is MNHEY, CDR2 SMNVEV (reference sequence). In DNA form, the CDR3 reads TGTGCCAGCAGTGCCTCCGGGACAGGGGATTACGAAAAACTGTTTTTT. It specifies CASSASGTGDYEKLFF.

The sample holds a few counts of this clonotype. This rearrangement joins TRBV2 to TRBJ2-7; D possibly corresponds to TRBD2 (6 bases). This CDR3 has 13 amino acids. CDR1 and CDR2 from the germline V gene are SNHLY and FYNNEI. The V end lost 6 bases, the J end lost 3 bases, and 12 bases lay between the germline ends. The CDR3 DNA follows: TGTGCCAGCAGCGGGAGTCTAAGCTACGAGCAGTACTTC. Translation gives CASSGSLSYEQYF.

The rearrangement joins TRBV29-1 to TRBJ2-3, with D tentatively TRBD1 (5 bases). CDR3 length: 13 amino acids. Germline V gives CDR1 SQVTM, CDR2 ANQGSEA. The V end was cut by 7 bases, the J end by 3 bases, with 14 bases between. CDR3 residues: CSALIGETDTQYF. The CDR3 region has the DNA TGCAGCGCCCTTATAGGGGAAACAGATACGCAGTATTTT.

Many counts were recorded for this clonotype. V gene TRBV13 combines with J gene TRBJ2-7; 9 bases agree with TRBD1. The germline gives CDR1 PRHDT, CDR2 FYEKMQ (reference sequence). V was clipped by 5 bases and J by 3 bases; unmatched bases: 5. The CDR3 consists of 14 residues. The CDR3 sequence is CASSQGQGYYEQYF. Here the CDR3 DNA reads TGTGCCAGCAGCCAGGGACAGGGATACTACGAGCAGTACTTC.

This clonotype has just one count. This may stem from a read error, because a much larger clone lies one nucleotide away. The V gene is TRBV29-1, the J gene TRBJ2-5, with 8 bases aligning to TRBD1. J lost 5 bases, V lost 6 bases, and 8 bases had no gene match. This CDR3 contains 13 residues. Germline-derived CDR1 and CDR2 are SQVTM and ANQGSEA. The CDR3 region is CSVPRGRGETQYF. The CDR3 DNA follows: TGCAGCGTGCCCAGGGGGCGCGGGGAGACCCAGTACTTC.

This clonotype was counted at least ten times. This rearrangement joins TRBV5-1 to TRBJ2-3, with D hard to call. The CDR3 loop spans 13 amino acids. The germline CDR1 and CDR2 sequences are SGHRS and YFSETQ. Trimming removed 0 bases from V and 5 bases from J, with 7 bases in between. CDR3 sequence: CASSLAGEDTQYF. As DNA, the CDR3 is TGCGCCAGCAGCTTGGCTGGGGAAGATACGCAGTATTTT.

The chain joins TRBV28 to TRBJ2-1; 10 bases are shared with TRBD2. Germline values: CDR1 MDHEN, CDR2 SYDVKM. The CDR3 consists of 19 residues. The V and J ends lost 5 bases and 2 bases, in that order; junction bases with no gene match: 15. CDR3 amino acids: CASSLPRTSGDRAYNEQFF. In nucleotides, the CDR3 is TGTGCCAGCAGTCTCCCCCGGACTAGCGGCGACAGGGCCTACAATGAGCAGTTCTTC.

A few counts support this clonotype. The chain employs TRBV5-4 and TRBJ1-1, with D possibly matching TRBD1 (5 bases). The V gene's germline CDR1 is SGHNT and CDR2 YYREEE (reference sequence). CDR3 length: 14 amino acids. V was cut by 3 bases and J by 2 bases, with 11 bases left in between. CDR3 sequence: CASSSTVTNTEAFF. CDR3 coding DNA: TGTGCCAGCAGCTCGACAGTGACAAACACTGAAGCTTTCTTT.

On this clonotype: At one end, the junction sequence differs from germline, possibly due to a read error. V and J are TRBV15 and TRBJ1-3; D uncertain. Looked up from germline, CDR1 is LNHNV and CDR2 is YYDKDF (reference sequence). This CDR3 region has 14 residues. In nucleotides, the CDR3 is TGTGCCACCAGCAGAGATTGGGTTGGAAACACCACATATTTT. Translated, it gives CATSRDWVGNTTYF.

The chain couples TRBV27 to TRBJ1-6, with D perhaps TRBD1 (5 bases). Germline CDR1 is MNHEY and CDR2 is SMNVEV (reference sequence). The V end was cut by 0 bases, the J end by 9 bases, with 9 bases between. There are 14 residues in the CDR3. CDR3 sequence (DNA): TGTGCCAGCAGTTTATCGGGACTTGGTTCACCCCTCCACTTT. This translates into CASSLSGLGSPLHF.

This clonotype came up many times. This chain links TRBV7-9 with TRBJ2-1, with D unclear. The germline V gene encodes CDR1 SEHNR and CDR2 FQNEAQ (reference sequence). V was clipped by 5 bases and J by 6 bases, with 2 bases between them. CDR3 length: 10 amino acids. The CDR3 coding sequence is TGTGCCAGCAGCATCAATGAGCAGTTCTTC. The encoded protein is CASSINEQFF.